The next 8 T cell receptor beta chains were all read from a single sample in a study of blood T cells in healthy people across ages. Then a second PCR, running about 6 to 11 cycles, was carried out with a sample-barcoded 5' primer and a J-beta primer mix. One entry per CDR3 protein results from TCRdb running MiXCR on the 5' RACE reads. The sample has 650,000 to 800,000 distinct CDR3 sequences; about 42% are singletons. Source material: blood. The receptors were sampled from a man in his sixties in good health.

CDR3 nucleotides: TGTGCCTGGAGTGTGGCCAGCCAAGAGACCCAGTACTTC. It yields the protein CAWSVASQETQYF. The genes are TRBV30 and TRBJ2-5; D call uncertain. From germline, CDR1 is GTSNPN and CDR2 SVGIG (reference sequence). V dropped 0 bases and J dropped 1 base, with 6 bases sitting between them. The CDR3 is 13 amino acids. The complete variable domain, with remaining parts taken from reference TRBV30 and TRBJ2-5, reads SQTIHQWPATLVQPVGSPLSLECTVEGTSNPNLYWYRQAAGRGLQLLFYSVGIGQISSEVPQNLSASRPQDRQFILSSKKLLLSDSGFYLCAWSVASQETQYFGPGTRLLVL.

This chain joins TRBV7-9 and TRBJ2-5; 10 bases agree with TRBD1. V was clipped by 6 bases and J by 5 bases; unmatched bases: 12. CDR1 is SEHNR, CDR2 FQNEAQ, per germline (reference sequence). This CDR3 region has 16 residues. CDR3 sequence (DNA): TGTGCCAGCAGTTGGGGGACAGGGGTTTCTCGGGAGACCCAGTACTTC. It specifies CASSWGTGVSRETQYF.

The genes are TRBV11-1 and TRBJ2-5; 11 nucleotides line up with TRBD1. Germline lookup yields CDR1 SGHAT and CDR2 FQDESV (reference sequence). This CDR3 has 17 amino acids. With V trimmed by 5 bases and J by 6 bases, 14 bases remained unmatched. Written as DNA, the CDR3 is TGTGCCAGCAGCCAACATCCGGGACAGGGGGTGGGAAAGACCCAGTACTTC. It encodes CASSQHPGQGVGKTQYF.

This clonotype has ten or more counts. CDR3 amino acids: CASSASTDTQYF. The CDR3 DNA reads TGTGCCAGCAGTGCCAGCACAGATACGCAGTATTTT. The V call is TRBV7-2, the J call TRBJ2-3, with unresolved D. Trimming removed 6 bases from V and 0 bases from J, with 4 bases in between. The CDR3 is made up of 12 amino acids. Looked up from germline, CDR1 is SGHTA and CDR2 is FQGNSA. The full variable domain, completed using reference TRBV7-2 and TRBJ2-3, is GAGVSQSPSNKVTEKGKDVELRCDPISGHTALYWYRQSLGQGLEFLIYFQGNSAPDKSGLPSDRFSAERTGGSVSTLTIQRTQQEDSAVYLCASSASTDTQYFGPGTRLTVL.

This clonotype appeared a few times. The chain links TRBV24-1 to TRBJ2-3; a possible D gene is TRBD2 (5 bases). V gave up 7 bases and J gave up 2 bases, with 9 bases separating them. Looked up from germline, CDR1 is KGHDR and CDR2 is SFDVKD. The CDR3 has 13 amino acids. The CDR3 DNA is TGTGCCACCAGCGGGGTTTACACAGATACGCAGTATTTT. Amino acids: CATSGVYTDTQYF.

This clonotype was seen ten or more times. The chain combines TRBV7-8 with TRBJ2-3; 10 positions agree with TRBD2. The CDR3 runs to 15 residues. In germline, CDR1 is SGHVS, CDR2 FQNEAQ. V dropped 2 bases and J dropped 5; count of bases not matched to a gene: 4. The CDR3 sequence is CASSLYASGGDTQYF. In DNA, the CDR3 is TGTGCCAGCAGCTTATACGCTAGCGGGGGAGATACGCAGTATTTT.

The chain joins TRBV9 to TRBJ2-4; D might be TRBD1 (7 bases). V was pared by 3 bases and J by 13 bases, with 23 bases between. Germline CDR1 is SGDLS and CDR2 is YYNGEE. There are 15 residues in the CDR3. CDR3 protein: CASSAGAGGIGEQYF. In DNA form, the CDR3 reads TGTGCCAGCAGCGCGGGGGCAGGGGGTATCGGAGAGCAGTACTTC.

This CDR3 reads CASSSGQGAHEQYF. Here the CDR3 DNA reads TGTGCCAGCAGTTCGGGACAGGGCGCACACGAGCAGTACTTC. The chain joins TRBV27 to TRBJ2-7; 9 bases are shared with TRBD1. The CDR3 consists of 14 residues. The V gene's germline CDR1 is MNHEY and CDR2 SMNVEV (reference sequence). Trimming at V came to 4 bases and at J to 5 bases, leaving 6 bases not matched to a gene.